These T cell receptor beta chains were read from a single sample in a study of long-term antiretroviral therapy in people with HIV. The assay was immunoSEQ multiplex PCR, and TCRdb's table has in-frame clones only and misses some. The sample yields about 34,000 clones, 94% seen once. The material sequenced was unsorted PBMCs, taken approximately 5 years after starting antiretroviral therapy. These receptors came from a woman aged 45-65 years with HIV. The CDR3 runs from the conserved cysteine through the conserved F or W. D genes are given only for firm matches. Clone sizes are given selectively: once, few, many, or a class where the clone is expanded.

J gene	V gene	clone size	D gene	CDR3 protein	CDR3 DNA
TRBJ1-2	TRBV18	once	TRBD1	CASSTGTGDYGYTF	TGTGCCAGCTCCACCGGGACAGGGGACTATGGCTACACCTTC
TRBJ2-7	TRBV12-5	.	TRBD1	CASGLSTGTGNPYEQYF	TGTGCTAGTGGTTTGTCAACCGGGACAGGCAACCCTTACGAGCAGTACTTC
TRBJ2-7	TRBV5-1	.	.	CASSFGTDNSYEQYF	TGCGCCAGCAGCTTCGGGACCGACAACTCCTACGAGCAGTACTTC
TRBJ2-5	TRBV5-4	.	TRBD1	CASSWGQGRQETQYF	TGTGCCAGCAGCTGGGGACAGGGGAGACAAGAGACCCAGTACTTC
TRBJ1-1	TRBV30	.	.	CAWSVGRLNTEAFF	TGTGCCTGGAGTGTGGGGAGGCTCAACACTGAAGCTTTCTTT
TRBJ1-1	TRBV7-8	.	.	CASSLERENTEAFF	TGTGCCAGCAGCTTAGAAAGAGAGAACACTGAAGCTTTCTTT
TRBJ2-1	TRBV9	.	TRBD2	CASSERLAGDTYNEQFF	TGTGCCAGCAGCGAACGACTAGCGGGGGATACCTACAATGAGCAGTTCTTC
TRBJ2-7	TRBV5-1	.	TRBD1	CASSGQGGGSYEQYF	TGCGCCAGCAGCGGACAGGGGGGGGGCTCCTACGAGCAGTACTTC
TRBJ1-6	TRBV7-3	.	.	CASSLYPYNSPLHF	TGTGCCAGCAGCTTATATCCCTATAATTCACCCCTCCACTTT
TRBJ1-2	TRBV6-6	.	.	CASSFIDRLGAPFF	TGTGCCAGCAGTTTCATTGACAGGCTGGGAGCACCCTTCTTC
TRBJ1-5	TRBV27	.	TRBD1	CASRGGQVSNQPQHF	TGTGCCAGCAGGGGGGGACAGGTTAGCAATCAGCCCCAGCATTTT
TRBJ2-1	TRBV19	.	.	CASSIVGIYNEQFF	TGTGCCAGTAGTATAGTAGGCATATACAATGAGCAGTTCTTC
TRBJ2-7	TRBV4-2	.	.	CASSQWVQETYEQYF	TGTGCCAGCAGCCAATGGGTTCAGGAGACCTACGAGCAGTACTTC
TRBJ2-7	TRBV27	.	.	CASKLRVRSYEQYF	TGTGCCAGCAAACTGAGGGTACGGTCCTACGAGCAGTACTTC
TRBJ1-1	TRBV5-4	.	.	CASSLGPDTLNTEAFF	TGTGCCAGCAGCCTGGGGCCCGACACCCTGAACACTGAAGCTTTCTTT
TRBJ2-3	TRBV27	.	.	CASSSRATSTDTQYF	TGTGCCAGCAGTTCCAGGGCTACGAGCACAGATACGCAGTATTTT
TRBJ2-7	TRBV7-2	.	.	CASSLLDGYEQYF	TGTGCCAGCAGCTTATTGGACGGCTACGAGCAGTACTTC